This TCR beta chain was identified during a study of CD8+CD57+ T cells in acquired aplastic anemia. Turning to the study itself: DNA recovered from sorted CD4+ and CD8+ cells had a mean of about 3 ug.

The study's findings and limits: No significant difference in CD8+ Simpson's diversity was found between patients and controls. Both patients and controls carried the same twenty-nine CD8+ CDR3 sequences.

The CDR3 extends over 18 amino acids. V was clipped by 2 bases and J by 1 base; unmatched bases: 6. Germline V gives CDR1 SEHNR, CDR2 FQNEAQ (reference sequence). The use of genomic DNA as template underpinned the TCR beta VDJ and CDR3 profiling. TCRdb recomputed calls from the reads with MiXCR, one row per CDR3 protein. This table holds under 350,000 distinct CDR3 sequences, roughly half found once. About this clonotype itself: Its antigen is currently unknown.

Sample: sorted CD4+, CD8+, or CD8+CD57+ T cells (not recorded which) from PBMCs. The sequence derives from a human donor with severe aplastic anemia or a healthy control (not recorded which). J is TRBJ2-3 and V is TRBV7-9, with 13 nucleotides matching TRBD2. The CDR3 nucleotides are TGTGCCAGCAGCTTATGTCCGACTAGCGGGGGGTGCACAGATACGCAGTATTTT. This encodes CASSLCPTSGGCTDTQYF.